Below are 9 T cell receptor beta chains sequenced from a single sample in a study of CD8 T cells in Susac syndrome. The authors reverse transcribed roughly 0.5 to 1 ug RNA with random hexamers. One entry per CDR3 protein results from TCRdb running MiXCR on the immunoSEQ multiplex PCR reads. Seen here are about 190,000 distinct CDR3 sequences, roughly 94% observed once, and the top ten hold around 0.16%. Sequencing was done on a sample of CD8+ T cells from PBMCs. Receptors were obtained from a human donor with Susac syndrome.

The gene calls are TRBV9 and TRBJ2-7; TRBD1 agrees at 7 bases. The germline V gene has CDR1 SGDLS and CDR2 YYNGEE. This CDR3 contains 13 residues. Germline trimming cut 0 bases from V and 5 bases from J; bases unmatched to any gene: 2. DNA for the CDR3: TGTGCCAGCAGCGTAGACAGGGGTCACGAGCAGTACTTC. Translated, it gives CASSVDRGHEQYF.

The chain couples TRBV2 to TRBJ1-4; TRBD1 might be the D (5 bases). The germline V gene has CDR1 SNHLY and CDR2 FYNNEI. Trimming took 6 bases from V and 4 from J, leaving 12 bases between them. The CDR3 runs 14 residues. The CDR3 DNA reads TGTGCCAGCAGGGCACGGGGCGGTAATGAAAAACTGTTTTTT. This encodes CASRARGGNEKLFF. Looking up the rest from reference TRBV2 and TRBJ1-4 gives the full variable domain: EPEVTQTPSHQVTQMGQEVILRCVPISNHLYFYWYRQILGQKVEFLVSFYNNEISEKSEIFDDQFSVERPDGSNFTLKIRSTKLEDSAMYFCASRARGGNEKLFFGSGTQLSVL.

The chain has TRBV5-1 and TRBJ2-7; D not certain. V was shortened by 4 bases and J by 4 bases, with 12 bases between the two germline ends. CDR1 and CDR2 (germline): SGHRS, YFSETQ. The CDR3 extends over 13 amino acids. CDR3 region: CASSIGSLYEQYF. CDR3 nucleotide sequence: TGCGCCAGCAGCATTGGTAGCTTGTACGAGCAGTACTTC.

V gene TRBV27 combines with J gene TRBJ1-4; a weak D match, TRBD1 (6 bases). Germline values: CDR1 MNHEY, CDR2 SMNVEV (reference sequence). V lost 8 bases, J lost 5 bases, and 15 bases lay in between. CDR3 length: 14 amino acids. The CDR3 region has the DNA TGTGCCAGCGGCTTCAGGGGTATGAATGAAAAACTGTTTTTT. This codes for CASGFRGMNEKLFF.

The rearrangement uses TRBV6-2 or TRBV6-3 and TRBJ2-1; unclear D gene. Germline V gene data show CDR1 as MNHEY and CDR2 as SVGEGT. The CDR3 runs to 12 residues. V lost 5 bases and J 13 bases, leaving 15 bases between the germline ends. CDR3 sequence reads: CASSQLRRAQFF. In nucleotides, the CDR3 is TGTGCCAGCAGTCAACTCCGTAGAGCTCAGTTCTTC.

This clonotype was observed a single time. The chain couples TRBV5-6 to TRBJ2-5; 10 bases agree with TRBD2. The germline V gene encodes CDR1 SGHDT and CDR2 YYEEEE. The junction had 5 bases not matched to a gene; V was cut back by 1 base and J by 5 bases. The CDR3 is 15 residues long. The CDR3 sequence: CASSLLAGGTETQYF. DNA for the CDR3: TGTGCCAGCAGCTTGTTAGCGGGGGGTACCGAGACCCAGTACTTC.

The chain combines TRBV6-6 with TRBJ1-4; D gene unclear. This CDR3 is 11 amino acids long. Germline CDR1 and CDR2: MNHNY and SVGAGI (reference sequence). The V end was cut by 6 bases, the J end by 6 bases, with 5 bases between. CDR3 DNA sequence: TGTGCCAGCAGGCTACATGAAAAACTGTTTTTT. The encoded protein is CASRLHEKLFF.

The gene calls are TRBV12-3 or TRBV12-4 and TRBJ2-1; TRBD1 is a possible D gene (5 bases). Trimming took off 5 bases at V and 5 bases at J, with 16 bases between the two ends. The CDR3 runs to 15 residues. The CDR3 nucleotides read TGTGCCAGCAGTCCCAGACAGAAACAGGACAATGAGCAGTTCTTC. It yields the protein CASSPRQKQDNEQFF.

The chain couples TRBV20-1 to TRBJ2-7, with no clear D. The CDR3 spans 12 residues. Trimming removed 5 bases from V and 0 bases from J, with 8 bases in between. From germline, CDR1 is DFQATT and CDR2 SNEGSKA (reference sequence). The CDR3 nucleotides are TGCAGTGCTTCAGAACTCTCCTACGAGCAGTACTTC. The encoded protein is CSASELSYEQYF.